This T cell receptor (beta chain) was sequenced for a study of early T cells in non-severe SARS-CoV-2 infection. Study details: Bulk RNA isolated from unsorted whole blood underwent sequencing; chains were not paired.

This clonotype was recorded at least ten times. The antigen remains unidentified. Study conclusions and caveats: VDJdb-based matching was biased toward anti-spike CD8 responses and missed private and CD4 specificities.

The ends were cut back, 1 base at V and 5 bases at J, with 9 bases in the middle. Germline CDR1 is SGHTA and CDR2 is FQGNSA. CDR3 length: 14 amino acids. Individual cDNA molecules carried attached unique molecular identifiers. TCRdb redid the calling of the 5' RACE reads with MiXCR, one entry per CDR3 protein. In the table there are 80,000 or so distinct CDR3 sequences, roughly 6% of which are singletons. Sequences were obtained from whole blood. The chain combines TRBV7-2 with TRBJ2-4, with D tentatively TRBD1 or TRBD2 (5 bases each). The sequence was obtained from an adult who was a healthcare worker with PCR-confirmed SARS-CoV-2 infection or an uninfected control (not recorded which). CDR3 amino acids: CASSLVGVENIQYF. DNA of the CDR3: TGTGCCAGCAGCTTAGTGGGGGTCGAAAACATTCAGTACTTC.